Listed here are 25 T cell receptor beta chains from one sample, sequenced in a study of beta chain features in type 1 diabetes. The investigators reverse transcribed all of the isolated RNA, so they sequenced expressed TCRB transcripts. Profiled with immunoSEQ multiplex PCR; TCRdb holds only in-frame clones, not every one. This sample has 900,000 or so clones; around a sixth occur once, and the top ten carry about 0.02%. Material for sequencing was naive CD4+ T cells from blood. These receptors were taken from a woman aged 18-29 years in good health.

This clone has only a few counts. This sequence joins TRBV4-1 and TRBJ2-3; D perhaps matches TRBD1 (5 bases). Germline CDR1 reads MGHRA; CDR2 reads YSYEKL. This CDR3 comprises 16 residues. Trimming removed 0 bases at V and 4 bases at J, with 14 bases between. The CDR3 region has the DNA TGCGCCAGCAGCCAAGATCGCGGAGTAGGGGCAGATACGCAGTATTTT. It specifies CASSQDRGVGADTQYF.

This clone was seen a handful of times. V is TRBV10-3 and J is TRBJ2-6; 8 bases match TRBD1. V dropped 6 bases and J dropped 2; count of bases not matched to a gene: 15. Germline V gene lookup returns CDR1 ENHRY and CDR2 SYGVKD. The CDR3 has 19 residues. The CDR3 bases are TGTGCCATCAGAGGCCGGTTGACAGGGGTCTCCCCTGGGGCCAACGTCCTGACTTTC. This codes for CAIRGRLTGVSPGANVLTF.

To note about this clone: Different DNA sequences within this sample yield the same CDR3. This chain uses TRBV10-3 with TRBJ2-1; D uncertain. The CDR3 totals 11 residues. The V gene lost 6 bases and the J gene lost 7 bases, with 7 bases spanning the gap. Germline V gives CDR1 ENHRY, CDR2 SYGVKD. The CDR3 region has the DNA TGTGCCATCAGCATTAGGAATGAGCAGTTCTTC. This sequence encodes CAISIRNEQFF.

This clone was detected ten times or more. Other DNA sequences in this specimen translate into the identical CDR3. The chain couples TRBV7-2 to TRBJ2-1; D ambiguous. Germline loops: CDR1 SGHTA, CDR2 FQGNSA. V lost 1 base and J 8 bases, leaving 3 bases between the germline ends. This CDR3 is built from 11 residues. The CDR3 loop is CASSLVDEQFF. The CDR3 DNA is TGTGCCAGCAGCTTAGTGGATGAGCAGTTCTTC.

Only a few counts were recorded for this clone. At one end, the junction sequence differs from germline, possibly due to a read error. CDR3 protein: CASSQARTGELFF. The CDR3, as DNA: TGCGCCAGCAGCCAAGCACGCACCGGGGAGCTGTTTTTT. The rearrangement uses TRBV5-4 and TRBJ2-2; no definite D call. The CDR3 extends over 13 amino acids. Germline CDR1 SGHNT, CDR2 YYREEE (reference sequence).

The rearrangement joins TRBV10-2 to TRBJ2-7; D may be TRBD1 or TRBD2 (5 bases each). Between the trimmed V and J ends, which lost 3 bases and 4 bases, there was a span of 10 bases. The CDR3 extends over 13 amino acids. Germline V gene lookup returns CDR1 WSHSY and CDR2 SAAADI. The CDR3 DNA sequence: TGCGCCAGCAGTGACGGGACGGTATACGAGCAGTACTTC. Translating it yields CASSDGTVYEQYF.

This clone has just a few counts. J is TRBJ2-3 and V is TRBV28; 9 bases fit TRBD1. J lost 4 bases, V lost 8 bases, and 4 bases had no gene match. CDR1 MDHEN and CDR2 SYDVKM come from the germline V gene. The CDR3 totals 13 residues. The CDR3 DNA reads as TGTGCCAGCGGGCGACAGGGGGCAGATACGCAGTATTTT. Its protein product is CASGRQGADTQYF.

This clone was seen only a few times. CDR3 in amino acids: CASSVTAGGEDGYTF. CDR3 DNA sequence: TGTGCCAGCAGCGTCACGGCTGGCGGGGAGGATGGCTACACCTTC. The chain joins TRBV9 to TRBJ1-2; D call uncertain. This CDR3 region has 15 residues. V lost 2 bases, J lost 6 bases, and 17 bases lay in between. The germline V gene has CDR1 SGDLS and CDR2 YYNGEE. Drawing the rest from reference TRBV9 and TRBJ1-2, the complete variable domain is DSGVTQTPKHLITATGQRVTLRCSPRSGDLSVYWYQQSLDQGLQFLIQYYNGEERAKGNILERFSAQQFPDLHSELNLSSLELGDSALYFCASSVTAGGEDGYTFGSGTRLTVV.

V usage is TRBV7-2 and J usage is TRBJ2-1; TRBD2 might be the D (5 bases). V was clipped by 5 bases and J by 7 bases, with 15 bases between them. The germline gives CDR1 SGHTA, CDR2 FQGNSA. This CDR3 comprises 14 residues. The CDR3 sequence: CASSPSGKVNEQFF. The CDR3 coding sequence is TGTGCCAGCAGCCCCAGCGGAAAGGTGAATGAGCAGTTCTTC.

In this sample, this clone turned up a few times. CDR3 nucleotide sequence: TGCGCCAGCAGTCATCCTCGCGGGGAGCTGTTTTTT. Its protein is CASSHPRGELFF. The J gene is TRBJ2-2, the V gene TRBV4-3; D not certain. The CDR3 contains 12 residues. Germline CDR1 reads LGHNA; CDR2 reads YSLEER. The ends were cut back, 6 bases at V and 7 bases at J, with 9 bases in the middle.

The chain carries TRBV28 and TRBJ2-7, with D hard to call. There are 13 residues in the CDR3. The germline gives CDR1 MDHEN, CDR2 SYDVKM. V was clipped by 6 bases and J by 3 bases, with 12 bases between them. CDR3 in DNA: TGTGCCAGCAGCATCCCCGTTCACTACGAGCAGTACTTC. Its protein is CASSIPVHYEQYF.

This clone was seen a handful of times. This chain uses TRBV11-2 with TRBJ2-3; 8 bases are shared with TRBD2. The trim removed 4 bases at V and 0 bases at J, leaving 15 bases unmatched. CDR3 length: 19 amino acids. Germline V gives CDR1 SGHAT, CDR2 FQNNGV. The CDR3 nucleotides read TGTGCCAGCAGCTCCAAGCCGGGCGTACTAGCGGCTAGCACAGATACGCAGTATTTT. Translated: CASSSKPGVLAASTDTQYF.

V usage is TRBV6-4 and J usage is TRBJ1-5; D uncertain. In germline, CDR1 is MRHNA, CDR2 SNTAGT. V was trimmed by 6 bases and J by 4 bases, leaving 7 bases between them. This CDR3 has 12 amino acids. The CDR3 DNA follows: TGTGCCAGCAGGAGGCAGAATCAGCCCCAGCATTTT. Its protein product is CASRRQNQPQHF.

In the case of this clone: This sample includes further DNA sequences coding for the same CDR3. The V call is TRBV7-9, the J call TRBJ2-3; D remains ambiguous. V was pared by 2 bases and J by 1 base, with 7 bases between. CDR3 length: 14 residues. Germline CDR1 reads SEHNR; CDR2 reads FQNEAQ (reference sequence). Written as DNA, the CDR3 is TGTGCCAGCAGCTTAACGGGCGGCACAGATACGCAGTATTTT. The encoded protein is CASSLTGGTDTQYF.

The rearrangement links TRBV20-1 to TRBJ2-1, with D perhaps TRBD1 (5 bases). Germline V gene lookup returns CDR1 DFQATT and CDR2 SNEGSKA (reference sequence). Trimming shortened V by 6 bases and J by 8 bases, and 11 bases separated the two germline ends. The CDR3 sequence is 11 residues long. The CDR3 DNA is TGCAGTGCCAGTGACAGACATGAGCAGTTCTTC. This encodes CSASDRHEQFF.

The chain uses TRBV28 and TRBJ2-7, with 8 bases matching TRBD1. V lost 7 bases to trimming and J lost 6 bases; unmatched junction nucleotides: 5. The CDR3 spans 12 residues. In germline, CDR1 is MDHEN, CDR2 SYDVKM. The CDR3 sequence: CASMQGAFEQYF. CDR3 in DNA: TGTGCCAGCATGCAGGGGGCGTTCGAGCAGTACTTC.

In this sample, this clone turned up a few times. This chain uses TRBV13 with TRBJ2-5; D perhaps matches TRBD1 (6 bases). Germline V CDR1 and CDR2: PRHDT, FYEKMQ (reference sequence). The CDR3 sequence is 14 residues long. Between the trimmed V and J ends, which lost 10 bases and 5 bases, there was a span of 20 bases. The CDR3 DNA reads as TGTGCCACCAGGCGTTACAGGGTTACGGAGACCCAGTACTTC. Translated: CATRRYRVTETQYF.

A note on this clone: Other DNA sequences in the sample encode the same CDR3. The chain links TRBV5-8 to TRBJ2-3, with D perhaps matching TRBD1 (6 bases). Looked up from germline, CDR1 is SGHTS and CDR2 is YDEGEE. The germline V and J ends were trimmed by 5 bases and 2 bases, with 15 bases remaining between them. There are 15 residues in the CDR3. The CDR3 spells CASRLVGGYTDTQYF. The DNA for the CDR3 is TGTGCCAGCAGACTGGTAGGGGGATACACAGATACGCAGTATTTT.

The chain is built from TRBV18 and TRBJ1-1; 9 nucleotides match TRBD1. Germline trimming cut 5 bases from V and 5 bases from J; bases unmatched to any gene: 9. Germline values: CDR1 KGHSH, CDR2 LQKENI. This CDR3 region has 15 residues. The CDR3 DNA reads TGTGCCAGCTCAATTACAGGGGGCGCCGGGACTGAAGCTTTCTTT. Translation gives CASSITGGAGTEAFF.

This clone was detected a few times. The chain has TRBV2 and TRBJ2-2, with TRBD2 as a possible D gene (5 bases). The CDR3 runs to 14 residues. Trimming removed 6 bases at V and 1 base at J, with 9 bases between. CDR1 and CDR2 from the germline V gene are SNHLY and FYNNEI. CDR3 nucleotide sequence: TGTGCCAGCAGGAGGGCAGGGAACACCGGGGAGCTGTTTTTT. Translating gives CASRRAGNTGELFF.

This clone was seen a few times. CDR3 coding DNA: TGCGCCAGCAGCCGACAGGCGGACACAGATACGCAGTATTTT. Protein: CASSRQADTDTQYF. The chain carries TRBV5-1 and TRBJ2-3, with D possibly being TRBD1 (6 bases). CDR3 length equals 14 residues. The germline CDR1 and CDR2 sequences are SGHRS and YFSETQ. Between the trimmed V and J ends, which lost 4 bases and 2 bases, there was a span of 11 bases. The full variable domain, completed using reference TRBV5-1 and TRBJ2-3, is KAGVTQTPRYLIKTRGQQVTLSCSPISGHRSVSWYQQTPGQGLQFLFEYFSETQRNKGNFPGRFSGRQFSNSRSEMNVSTLELGDSALYLCASSRQADTDTQYFGPGTRLTVL.

The chain employs TRBV19 and TRBJ2-1; D possibly corresponds to TRBD1 (5 bases). V shed 5 bases and J shed 12 bases, with 11 bases lying between them. Germline loops: CDR1 LNHDA, CDR2 SQIVND (reference sequence). This CDR3 has 11 residues. CDR3 sequence (DNA): TGTGCCAGTAGTTTCAGGGTTTCGCAGTTCTTC. Its translation: CASSFRVSQFF.

This clone was detected many times. In the same sample, other DNA sequences code for this CDR3. V is TRBV28 and J is TRBJ2-1, with unresolved D. V was shortened by 3 bases and J by 3 bases, with 0 bases between the two germline ends. This CDR3 region has 11 residues. CDR1 is MDHEN and CDR2 is SYDVKM in the germline V gene. CDR3 DNA: TGTGCCAGCAGTTTCTACAATGAGCAGTTCTTC. Protein sequence: CASSFYNEQFF.

This clone was found a few times. The chain has TRBV4-2 and TRBJ2-7; weak D call: TRBD1 (6 bases). The germline gives CDR1 LGHNA, CDR2 YNFKEQ. CDR3 length equals 16 residues. Trimming took off 0 bases at V and 6 bases at J, with 18 bases between the two ends. The CDR3 region is CASSQDPGGPQGEQYF. The CDR3 coding sequence is TGTGCCAGCAGCCAAGATCCTGGCGGACCACAGGGCGAGCAGTACTTC.

A remark on this clone: Other DNA sequences in the same sample also yield this CDR3. The chain links TRBV29-1 to TRBJ2-5, with 7 positions matching TRBD2. This CDR3 spans 13 amino acids. Trimming removed 4 bases from V and 4 bases from J; junction bases left unmatched: 6. Germline loops: CDR1 SQVTM, CDR2 ANQGSEA. The CDR3: CSVGGRAVETQYF. Here the CDR3 DNA reads TGCAGCGTTGGTGGGAGGGCCGTAGAGACCCAGTACTTC.